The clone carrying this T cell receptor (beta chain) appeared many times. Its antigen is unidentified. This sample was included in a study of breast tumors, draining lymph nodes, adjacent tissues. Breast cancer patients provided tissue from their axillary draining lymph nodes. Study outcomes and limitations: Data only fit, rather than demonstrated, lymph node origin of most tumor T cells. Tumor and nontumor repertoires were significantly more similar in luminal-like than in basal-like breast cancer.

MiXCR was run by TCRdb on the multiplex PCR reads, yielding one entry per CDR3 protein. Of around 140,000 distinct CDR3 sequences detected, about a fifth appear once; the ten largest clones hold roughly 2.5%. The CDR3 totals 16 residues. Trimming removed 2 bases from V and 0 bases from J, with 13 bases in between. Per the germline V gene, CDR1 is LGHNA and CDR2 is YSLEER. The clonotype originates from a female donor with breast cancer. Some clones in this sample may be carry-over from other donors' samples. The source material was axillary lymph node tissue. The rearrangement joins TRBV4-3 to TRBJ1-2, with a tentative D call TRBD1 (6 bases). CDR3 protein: CASSQSQGRANYGYTF. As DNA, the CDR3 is TGCGCCAGCAGCCAATCGCAGGGGAGGGCTAACTATGGCTACACCTTC.